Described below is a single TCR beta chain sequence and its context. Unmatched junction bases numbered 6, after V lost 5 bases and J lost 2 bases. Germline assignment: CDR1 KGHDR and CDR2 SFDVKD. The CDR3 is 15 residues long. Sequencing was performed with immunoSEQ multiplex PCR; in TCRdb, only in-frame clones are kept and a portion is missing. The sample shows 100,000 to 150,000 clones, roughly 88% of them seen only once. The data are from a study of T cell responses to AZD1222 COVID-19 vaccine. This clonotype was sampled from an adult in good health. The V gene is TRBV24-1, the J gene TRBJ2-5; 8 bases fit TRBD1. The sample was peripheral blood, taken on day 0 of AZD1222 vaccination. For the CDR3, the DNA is TGTGCCACCAGTGCCCCGTACAGGGGGCAAGAGACCCAGTACTTC. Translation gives CATSAPYRGQETQYF.